This T cell receptor (beta chain) was identified during a study of blood T cells in healthy people across ages. This clonotype turned up a few times. This CDR3 is built from 16 residues. From germline, CDR1 is MDHEN and CDR2 SYDVKM. V dropped 5 bases and J dropped 2; count of bases not matched to a gene: 10. With a J-beta primer mix and a sample-barcoded 5' primer, a second PCR ran 7 to 11 cycles. TCRdb independently ran MiXCR on the 5' RACE reads; one entry per CDR3 protein. The sample consists of around 750,000 distinct CDR3 sequences, roughly 50% of them appearing once. This chain connects TRBV28 to TRBJ2-3; 7 nucleotides align to TRBD1. Sequencing input: blood. The origin of this receptor is a man of 80 years or more in good health. CDR3 DNA: TGTGCCAGCAGTCCGTCAGGCAGGGGGTCCACAGATACGCAGTATTTT. Translation: CASSPSGRGSTDTQYF.